The entry below gives a single T cell receptor (beta chain) sequence along with its context. These data belong to a study of CD8 T cells in Susac syndrome. Between the trimmed V and J ends, which lost 5 bases and 8 bases, there was a span of 16 bases. The CDR3 contains 13 residues. Germline V CDR1 and CDR2: MNHEY, SMNVEV (reference sequence). An amount of RNA that ranged from about 0.45 to 1 ug was reverse transcribed with random hexamers. Via MiXCR, TCRdb re-called the immunoSEQ multiplex PCR reads, giving one row per CDR3 protein. The data contain about 77,000 distinct CDR3 sequences, roughly 91% of them singletons.

The chain employs TRBV27 and TRBJ2-7; unclear D gene. The sequence was obtained from a human donor with Susac syndrome. The sample consisted of CD4+ T cells from PBMCs. CDR3 nucleotides: TGTGCCAGCAGTACATTCCGCCGGTTGAAGCAGTACTTC. This sequence encodes CASSTFRRLKQYF.